The following is a T cell receptor beta chain sequence with its context. This clone occurred once. This clone's antigen is unknown. No base quality information exists; no much larger clone differs at one position. This specimen belongs to a study of blood T cell repertoires in COVID-19 (TCRdb year 2020). Broadly, across the study: Collaborator samples came from the United States, Italy and Spain and covered acute and convalescent phases of COVID-19. Sample metadata almost always included a de-identified subject ID, COVID-19 status, age in years and sex. The repertoires were released in a freely available public database meant as a resource for research on the immune response to SARS-CoV-2. Deeply sampled blood TCRbeta repertoires from subjects exposed to, actively infected with, or recovered from COVID-19 were included in the dataset. HLA class I and class II types, where available, came from metadata supplied by the sample provider rather than from assay-based typing. The prospective study material was composed of cDNA or gDNA derived from T cells, B-cell-depleted T cells, or PBMCs. Samples came from the ongoing ImmuneRACE study (first 160 participants) plus 1,254 subjects from 6 global collaborators.

General study outcomes and caveats: How much clinical and demographic metadata was included differed by source and by participant, and the metadata was provided uncurated.

TCRbeta CDR3 regions were amplified from genomic DNA by means of the immunoSEQ Assay, a bias-controlled multiplex PCR. The original pipeline was this. Nucleated cell counts per sample were estimated from amplification of reference gene primers within the assay. To quantify the absolute abundance of each unique TCRbeta CDR3 rearrangement, sequence reads were collapsed and filtered. For each sample, productive Simpson clonality was calculated by taking the square root of Simpson's diversity index across productive rearrangements. TCRdb's version of the immuneACCESS table is confined to in-frame rearrangements and falls short of the full clone set. An unresolved V gene accounts for under half of the shortfall where checked; the remainder is of unknown origin. Clonal size and the V and J genes are those of that table, whereas D and trimming came from the DNA. The sample table shows 250,000 or so clones, and roughly 84% are seen once. The ten largest clones take up more than 1.5% of the sample.

Reading the germline V gene (reference sequence) gives CDR1 SGHNT and CDR2 YYREEE. The germline ends are 13 bases apart after V is trimmed by 1 base and J by 5 bases. Taken from cysteine to phenylalanine, the CDR3 has 16 residues. Only the CDR3 DNA stays, 48 bases, in frame from base 1. A second Seattle source provided samples from volunteer blood donors who had recovered from COVID-19. Collaborating institutions collected whole blood in K2EDTA tubes following their own protocols. For TCRbeta analysis, collaborator samples were shipped as frozen whole blood, as isolated PBMCs, or as DNA extracted from either sample type.

The chain couples TRBV5-4 to TRBJ1-6, with TRBD1 tentatively as D gene (5 bases match). The sequence was collected from a middle-aged woman who had recovered from COVID-19. The sample was peripheral blood. The CDR3 amino acid sequence is: CASSLWRGMDNSPLHF. The nucleotides read TGTGCCAGCAGCTTGTGGAGGGGAATGGATAATTCACCCCTCCACTTT.